Listed below are T cell receptor beta chains from one sample, sequenced in a study of type 1 regulatory T cells. TCRdb re-analysed the reads in MiXCR, keeping a single row per CDR3 protein. The sample lists around 65,000 distinct CDR3 sequences, roughly half seen once, with about 2.1% in the top ten. These receptors lack a known antigen. Sequencing was performed on cultured non-Tr1 T cells, either the whole culture or a sorted T cell fraction (not recorded which). These receptors were taken from a human donor in good health. CDR3s include the opening cysteine and the closing phenylalanine or tryptophan. Each record gives: CDR3 protein, CDR3 DNA, V gene, D gene, J gene, clone size. A D gene is named only where the DNA matches it firmly. Clone size is given for some rows only: seen once, a few or many times, or a class if the clone is expanded.

cdr3_aa: CSVAVRGGPNEQFF
cdr3_nt: TGCAGCGTTGCGGTGCGGGGGGGCCCCAATGAGCAGTTCTTC
v_call: TRBV29-1
d_call: TRBD2
j_call: TRBJ2-1
clone_size: -

cdr3_aa: CASSVGQFNEKLFF
cdr3_nt: TGTGCCAGCAGCGTGGGACAGTTTAATGAAAAACTGTTTTTT
v_call: TRBV7-2
d_call: TRBD1
j_call: TRBJ1-4
clone_size: -

cdr3_aa: CASSLLLAGDWYF
cdr3_nt: TGTGCCAGCAGCCTCCTACTAGCGGGGGATTGGTATTTT
v_call: TRBV7-2
d_call: TRBD2
j_call: TRBJ2-3
clone_size: -

cdr3_aa: CASSFRWTETYGYTF
cdr3_nt: TGTGCCAGCAGCTTTCGGTGGACAGAAACTTATGGCTACACATTC
v_call: TRBV5-5
d_call: -
j_call: TRBJ1-2
clone_size: -

cdr3_aa: CAISDYVNQPQHF
cdr3_nt: TGTGCCATCAGTGACTACGTTAATCAGCCCCAGCATTTT
v_call: TRBV10-3
d_call: -
j_call: TRBJ1-5
clone_size: few

cdr3_aa: CASSHATSGRETQYF
cdr3_nt: TGTGCCAGCAGCCACGCGACTAGCGGGCGAGAGACCCAGTACTTC
v_call: TRBV3-1
d_call: TRBD2
j_call: TRBJ2-5
clone_size: -

cdr3_aa: CSALRWGLGGGNEQFF
cdr3_nt: TGCAGTGCTCTGAGATGGGGGCTTGGAGGGGGCAATGAGCAGTTCTTC
v_call: TRBV20-1
d_call: -
j_call: TRBJ2-1
clone_size: -

cdr3_aa: CASSLSRGPSPLHF
cdr3_nt: TGTGCCAGCAGCTTATCCAGGGGGCCTTCACCCCTCCACTTT
v_call: TRBV7-2
d_call: TRBD1
j_call: TRBJ1-6
clone_size: -

cdr3_aa: CASSLGHLQDTQYF
cdr3_nt: TGTGCCAGCAGCTTGGGACACTTACAAGATACCCAGTACTTC
v_call: TRBV7-2
d_call: -
j_call: TRBJ2-5
clone_size: -

cdr3_aa: CASSETGGRTEAFF
cdr3_nt: TGTGCCAGCAGCGAAACAGGGGGCAGGACTGAAGCTTTCTTT
v_call: TRBV6-1
d_call: TRBD1
j_call: TRBJ1-1
clone_size: few

cdr3_aa: CASRRQVSMNTEAFF
cdr3_nt: TGCGCCAGCCGACGACAGGTGTCAATGAACACTGAAGCTTTCTTT
v_call: TRBV5-1
d_call: -
j_call: TRBJ1-1
clone_size: -

cdr3_aa: CAWSEGLAGGADTQYF
cdr3_nt: TGTGCCTGGAGTGAGGGACTAGCGGGGGGGGCGGATACGCAGTATTTT
v_call: TRBV30
d_call: TRBD2
j_call: TRBJ2-3
clone_size: -

cdr3_aa: CSVSGVSYEQYF
cdr3_nt: TGCAGCGTTTCGGGGGTCTCCTACGAGCAGTACTTC
v_call: TRBV29-1
d_call: -
j_call: TRBJ2-7
clone_size: -

cdr3_aa: CASSLVAEAFF
cdr3_nt: TGTGCCAGCAGCTTAGTGGCTGAAGCTTTCTTT
v_call: TRBV11-2
d_call: -
j_call: TRBJ1-1
clone_size: few

cdr3_aa: CASSLEGQSQLYGYTF
cdr3_nt: TGCGCCAGCAGCTTGGAGGGGCAAAGTCAGCTCTATGGCTACACCTTC
v_call: TRBV5-1
d_call: -
j_call: TRBJ1-2
clone_size: -

cdr3_aa: CATSSGGARGANVLTF
cdr3_nt: TGTGCCACCAGCAGTGGGGGGGCGCGTGGGGCCAACGTCCTGACTTTC
v_call: TRBV15
d_call: -
j_call: TRBJ2-6
clone_size: -

cdr3_aa: CASSKVRDAVGEQYF
cdr3_nt: TGCGCCAGCAGCAAGGTCCGGGACGCAGTAGGGGAGCAGTACTTC
v_call: TRBV5-1
d_call: -
j_call: TRBJ2-7
clone_size: few

cdr3_aa: CASSLGRSSYEQYF
cdr3_nt: TGTGCCAGCAGCTTAGGCCGGAGCTCCTACGAGCAGTACTTC
v_call: TRBV7-2
d_call: -
j_call: TRBJ2-7
clone_size: -

cdr3_aa: CASSLEAGRYEQYF
cdr3_nt: TGTGCCAGCAGCTTGGAGGCGGGCCGGTACGAGCAGTACTTC
v_call: TRBV7-2
d_call: -
j_call: TRBJ2-7
clone_size: few

cdr3_aa: CASSIGSSGGTYEQYF
cdr3_nt: TGCGCCAGCAGCATCGGATCTAGCGGGGGGACCTACGAGCAGTACTTC
v_call: TRBV5-1
d_call: TRBD2
j_call: TRBJ2-7
clone_size: -

cdr3_aa: CASEDRAGAKNIQYF
cdr3_nt: TGTGCCAGTGAGGACAGGGCGGGGGCCAAAAACATTCAGTACTTC
v_call: TRBV28
d_call: TRBD1
j_call: TRBJ2-4
clone_size: -

cdr3_aa: CASSSRDFPYEQYF
cdr3_nt: TGTGCCAGCAGCTCCCGGGACTTTCCCTACGAGCAGTACTTC
v_call: TRBV7-2
d_call: -
j_call: TRBJ2-7
clone_size: -

cdr3_aa: CSASTGQDNSPLHF
cdr3_nt: TGCAGTGCTAGTACCGGACAAGATAATTCACCCCTCCACTTT
v_call: TRBV20-1
d_call: -
j_call: TRBJ1-6
clone_size: -

cdr3_aa: CASSRSGQGKTEAFF
cdr3_nt: TGTGCCAGCAGCCGCTCGGGACAGGGAAAAACTGAAGCTTTCTTT
v_call: TRBV12-3/TRBV12-4
d_call: TRBD1
j_call: TRBJ1-1
clone_size: -

cdr3_aa: CASSQGPSGGVDTQYF
cdr3_nt: TGCGCCAGCAGCCAAGGTCCGAGCGGGGGAGTAGATACGCAGTATTTT
v_call: TRBV4-1
d_call: TRBD2
j_call: TRBJ2-3
clone_size: few

cdr3_aa: CASSLVGRRQRGGVETQYF
cdr3_nt: TGTGCCAGCAGCTTAGTGGGAAGACGTCAGCGGGGGGGCGTAGAGACCCAGTACTTC
v_call: TRBV7-2
d_call: TRBD2
j_call: TRBJ2-5
clone_size: -

cdr3_aa: CASSQGYISPNQPQHF
cdr3_nt: TGCGCCAGCAGCCAAGGATACATCTCCCCCAATCAGCCCCAGCATTTT
v_call: TRBV4-1
d_call: -
j_call: TRBJ1-5
clone_size: few

cdr3_aa: CASSLAQRSYNEQFF
cdr3_nt: TGTGCCAGCAGCTTAGCGCAGCGCTCCTACAATGAGCAGTTCTTC
v_call: TRBV7-2
d_call: -
j_call: TRBJ2-1
clone_size: -

cdr3_aa: CASSPLKGPYGYTF
cdr3_nt: TGTGCCAGCAGCCCTTTAAAGGGGCCCTATGGCTACACCTTC
v_call: TRBV7-9
d_call: -
j_call: TRBJ1-2
clone_size: -

cdr3_aa: CSARDMRMGYRGDTQYF
cdr3_nt: TGCAGTGCTAGAGATATGAGAATGGGTTATCGGGGAGATACGCAGTATTTT
v_call: TRBV20-1
d_call: -
j_call: TRBJ2-3
clone_size: few

cdr3_aa: CASSSHREIDYEQYF
cdr3_nt: TGTGCCAGCAGTTCACACAGGGAGATCGACTACGAGCAGTACTTC
v_call: TRBV12-3/TRBV12-4
d_call: -
j_call: TRBJ2-7
clone_size: -

cdr3_aa: CSARTTRQATAGYTF
cdr3_nt: TGCAGTGCTAGAACTACCCGACAGGCCACAGCTGGCTACACCTTC
v_call: TRBV20-1
d_call: -
j_call: TRBJ1-2
clone_size: -

cdr3_aa: CASSSGLAGISTDTQYF
cdr3_nt: TGTGCCAGCAGCTCGGGACTAGCGGGGATTAGCACAGATACGCAGTATTTT
v_call: TRBV7-6
d_call: TRBD2
j_call: TRBJ2-3
clone_size: -

cdr3_aa: CASSRDRLANQPQHF
cdr3_nt: TGTGCCAGCAGCCGCGACAGGTTGGCGAATCAGCCCCAGCATTTT
v_call: TRBV12-3/TRBV12-4
d_call: -
j_call: TRBJ1-5
clone_size: few

cdr3_aa: CATSDHQSAGGNNEQFF
cdr3_nt: TGTGCCACCAGCGACCACCAATCGGCAGGGGGTAACAATGAGCAGTTCTTC
v_call: TRBV15
d_call: TRBD1
j_call: TRBJ2-1
clone_size: -

cdr3_aa: CSAPAPLLAGASYEQYF
cdr3_nt: TGCAGTGCTCCAGCCCCCCTCCTAGCGGGGGCTTCCTACGAGCAGTACTTC
v_call: TRBV20-1
d_call: TRBD2
j_call: TRBJ2-7
clone_size: -

cdr3_aa: CAISELGGATEAFF
cdr3_nt: TGTGCCATCAGTGAGTTAGGGGGGGCCACTGAAGCTTTCTTT
v_call: TRBV10-3
d_call: -
j_call: TRBJ1-1
clone_size: -

cdr3_aa: CASNLGGADTQYF
cdr3_nt: TGTGCCAGCAACCTGGGGGGGGCGGATACGCAGTATTTT
v_call: TRBV12-3/TRBV12-4
d_call: -
j_call: TRBJ2-3
clone_size: -

cdr3_aa: CASSQQAGQGFYGYTF
cdr3_nt: TGTGCCAGCAGCCAGCAAGCGGGACAGGGGTTCTATGGCTACACCTTC
v_call: TRBV3-1
d_call: TRBD1
j_call: TRBJ1-2
clone_size: once

cdr3_aa: CASSQDRGTGGYGYTF
cdr3_nt: TGCGCCAGCAGCCAAGATCGGGGGACAGGGGGCTATGGCTACACCTTC
v_call: TRBV4-3
d_call: TRBD1
j_call: TRBJ1-2
clone_size: -

cdr3_aa: CASSQVLGLNTGELFF
cdr3_nt: TGCGCCAGCAGCCAAGTCCTAGGACTGAACACCGGGGAGCTGTTTTTT
v_call: TRBV4-1
d_call: -
j_call: TRBJ2-2
clone_size: once

cdr3_aa: CASSQDSYGELFF
cdr3_nt: TGTGCCAGCAGCCAAGATTCATACGGGGAGCTGTTTTTT
v_call: TRBV3-1
d_call: -
j_call: TRBJ2-2
clone_size: -

cdr3_aa: CASKGQGDTGELFF
cdr3_nt: TGTGCCAGCAAGGGACAGGGAGACACCGGGGAGCTGTTTTTT
v_call: TRBV19
d_call: TRBD1
j_call: TRBJ2-2
clone_size: -

cdr3_aa: CAWNPSGAGTQYF
cdr3_nt: TGTGCCTGGAACCCTAGCGGCGCAGGGACCCAGTACTTC
v_call: TRBV30
d_call: TRBD2
j_call: TRBJ2-5
clone_size: -

cdr3_aa: CSAEGTGVYNEQFF
cdr3_nt: TGCAGTGCTGAAGGGACAGGGGTTTACAATGAGCAGTTCTTC
v_call: TRBV20-1
d_call: TRBD1
j_call: TRBJ2-1
clone_size: -

cdr3_aa: CASLRGLSTYEQYF
cdr3_nt: TGTGCCAGCCTCAGGGGATTAAGCACCTACGAGCAGTACTTC
v_call: TRBV6-1
d_call: -
j_call: TRBJ2-7
clone_size: -

cdr3_aa: CSAPTGYQETQYF
cdr3_nt: TGCAGTGCACCCACAGGGTACCAAGAGACCCAGTACTTC
v_call: TRBV20-1
d_call: -
j_call: TRBJ2-5
clone_size: few

cdr3_aa: CASTPGTGAGEQYF
cdr3_nt: TGTGCCAGCACCCCGGGGACAGGGGCGGGCGAGCAGTACTTC
v_call: TRBV6-6
d_call: TRBD1
j_call: TRBJ2-7
clone_size: -

cdr3_aa: CASTPFADHLNEQFF
cdr3_nt: TGTGCCAGCACCCCATTCGCGGACCATCTCAATGAGCAGTTCTTC
v_call: TRBV6-6
d_call: -
j_call: TRBJ2-1
clone_size: -